A selection of T cell receptor beta chains follows, all from one sample in a study of cytomegalovirus exposure and HLA in healthy donors. The protocol was immunoSEQ multiplex PCR, while the TCRdb copy is restricted to in-frame clones and leaves out a portion. The repertoire holds some 200,000 clones, with roughly four fifths as singletons. Sequencing was performed on PBMCs. These receptors were taken from a girl aged 5-17 years in good health and CMV-seronegative. Both conserved end residues are part of each CDR3. D genes are given only for firm matches. A clone size is listed for some rows: how often the clone was seen (once, few, many), or a class if it is expanded.

once,TRBJ2-3,TRBV29-1,TRBD2,TGCAGCGTTGGGTCTAGCGGGGGCACAGATACGCAGTATTTT,CSVGSSGGTDTQYF
-,TRBJ1-2,TRBV28,-,TGTGCCAGCAGTGCCCAGGCAGGGGTCCATGGCTACACCTTC,CASSAQAGVHGYTF
-,TRBJ2-2,TRBV11-2,-,TGTGCCAGCAGCTTAATGCGGCTGGGGACAGGGGAGCTGTTTTTT,CASSLMRLGTGELFF
-,TRBJ2-2,TRBV19,-,TGTGCCAGTAGTATTGCGGCAGGGGTGTTCACCGGGGAGCTGTTTTTT,CASSIAAGVFTGELFF
-,TRBJ2-3,TRBV27,-,TGTGCCAGCGGATGGGGAGGAGATACGCAGTATTTT,CASGWGGDTQYF
-,TRBJ1-6,TRBV7-2,-,TGTGCCAGCAGCTTAGTCGTCTATAATTCACCCCTCCACTTT,CASSLVVYNSPLHF
-,TRBJ2-1,TRBV5-1,TRBD1,TGCGCCAGCAGATGGGGACAGGGAGGATCCAATGAGCAGTTCTTC,CASRWGQGGSNEQFF
-,TRBJ2-1,TRBV28,-,TGTGCCAGCAGTTTTTTAAGGGGCTTACAATGGAATGAGCAGTTCTTC,CASSFLRGLQWNEQFF
-,TRBJ2-3,TRBV9,TRBD1,TGTGCCAGCAGCGTAGGTATGGGACAGATGAACACAGATACGCAGTATTTT,CASSVGMGQMNTDTQYF
-,TRBJ2-7,TRBV28,-,TGTGCCAGCAGTTTGGGGAGCAACGAGCAGTACTTC,CASSLGSNEQYF
-,TRBJ1-1,TRBV6-5,TRBD1,TGTGCCAGCAGTTATACTGACAGGGCGAGCACTGAAGCTTTCTTT,CASSYTDRASTEAFF
-,TRBJ2-5,TRBV19,TRBD2,TGTGCCAGTAGCGAGATAGCGGGAGGGTACGAGACCCAGTACTTC,CASSEIAGGYETQYF
-,TRBJ2-7,TRBV7-8,TRBD1,TGTGCCAGCAGCTTACCCGCACAGGGGGCTCTTACCCCCTACGAGCAGTACTTC,CASSLPAQGALTPYEQYF
once,TRBJ2-1,TRBV6-1,-,TGTGCCAGCACCTCCGTGAGCTCCTACAATGAGCAGTTCTTC,CASTSVSSYNEQFF
-,TRBJ1-1,TRBV7-8,-,TGTGCCAGCAGCACTCGAGGGGTACCCAGACGGACAGTGAACACTGAAGCTTTCTTT,CASSTRGVPRRTVNTEAFF
-,TRBJ2-7,TRBV7-8,TRBD2,TGTGCCAGCAGCTTAACGTCCACTAGCGACTACGAGCAGTACTTC,CASSLTSTSDYEQYF
-,TRBJ2-1,TRBV10-1,-,TGCGCCAGCACCCCGAAGGTGGTCCTTCGTAAGGGGAAGGACTACAATGAGCAGTTCTTC,CASTPKVVLRKGKDYNEQFF
-,TRBJ1-2,TRBV20-1,-,TGCAGTGCCCAGGGTTTAGATGGCTACACCTTC,CSAQGLDGYTF
-,TRBJ1-5,TRBV7-2,TRBD1,TGTGCCAGCAGCTTACGGTGGACAGGGAAAACCTCTTGGGCTCAGCCCCAGCATTTT,CASSLRWTGKTSWAQPQHF
-,TRBJ2-3,TRBV25-1,TRBD2,TGTGCCAGCAGGGGGACTAGCGGGGGCACAGATACGCAGTATTTT,CASRGTSGGTDTQYF
-,TRBJ2-1,TRBV27,-,TGTGCCAGCAGTTTGGGGAGCTCCTACAATGAGCAGTTCTTC,CASSLGSSYNEQFF
-,TRBJ1-3,TRBV6-6,-,TGTGCCAGCGTCGGGGGAAACACCATATATTTT,CASVGGNTIYF
-,TRBJ1-1,TRBV7-9,-,TGTTCCAGCAGCCCACCCGGAGGGCAGATGAACACTGAAGCTTTCTTT,CSSSPPGGQMNTEAFF
-,TRBJ1-2,TRBV11-3,-,TGTGCCAGCAGCTTCGAGGATCGGTCGCTTTCTAACTATGGCTACACCTTC,CASSFEDRSLSNYGYTF
-,TRBJ1-6,TRBV27,-,TGTGCCAGCAGTTTACCCAGGATTTATAATTCACCCCTCCACTTT,CASSLPRIYNSPLHF
-,TRBJ2-1,TRBV10-3,-,TGTGCCATCAGAGAAACAGGAAAAGGACAGCAGTTCTTC,CAIRETGKGQQFF
-,TRBJ1-4,TRBV28,TRBD1,TGTGCCAGCAGTTTAAGAGCGACAGGGTATGCAACTAATGAAAAACTGTTTTTT,CASSLRATGYATNEKLFF